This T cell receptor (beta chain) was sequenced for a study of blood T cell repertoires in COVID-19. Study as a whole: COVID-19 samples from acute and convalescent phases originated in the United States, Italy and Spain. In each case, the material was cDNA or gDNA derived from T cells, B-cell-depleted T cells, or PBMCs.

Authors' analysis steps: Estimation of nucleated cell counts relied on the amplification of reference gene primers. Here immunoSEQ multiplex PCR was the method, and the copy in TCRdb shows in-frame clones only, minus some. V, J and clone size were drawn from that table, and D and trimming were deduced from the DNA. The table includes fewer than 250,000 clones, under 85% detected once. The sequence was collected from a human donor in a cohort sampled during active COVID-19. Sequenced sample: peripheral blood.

CDR3 DNA sequence: TGTGCCAGCACTCTGAGACTAGCGGGAGGTAGCGATGAGCAGTTCTTC. Translated: CASTLRLAGGSDEQFF. J is TRBJ2-1 and V is TRBV5-4, with TRBD2 matching over 13 bases. The germline CDR1 and CDR2 sequences are SGHNT and YYREEE (reference sequence). The CDR3 runs to 16 residues. Trimming removed 6 bases from V and 8 bases from J; junction bases left unmatched: 11.